A selection of T cell receptor beta chains follows, all from one sample in a study of CD8+CD57+ T cells in acquired aplastic anemia. A single record per CDR3 protein comes from TCRdb applying MiXCR to the reads. The data contain 200,000 to 250,000 distinct CDR3 sequences, 65% of them seen just once; the ten biggest clones take up roughly three fifths. Sequenced sample: sorted CD4+, CD8+, or CD8+CD57+ T cells (not recorded which) from PBMCs. The origin of the receptors is a human donor with aplastic anemia. The CDR3 runs from the conserved cysteine through the conserved F or W. Each record gives: clone size, D gene, V gene, J gene, CDR3 protein, CDR3 DNA. D genes are given only for firm matches. Some rows mark clone size as missing; the rest say once, few, many or name a class of expanded clone.

clone size: NA; D gene: TRBD1; V gene: TRBV2; J gene: TRBJ2-7; CDR3 protein: CASSIDRGQGEQYF; CDR3 DNA: TGTGCCAGCAGCATTGACAGGGGGCAGGGGGAGCAGTACTTC
clone size: NA; D gene: TRBD2; V gene: TRBV7-8; J gene: TRBJ2-5; CDR3 protein: CASSVLAGEVLETQYF; CDR3 DNA: TGTGCCAGCAGCGTACTAGCGGGAGAAGTGTTGGAGACCCAGTACTTC
clone size: NA; D gene: NA; V gene: TRBV7-3; J gene: TRBJ1-1; CDR3 protein: CASSRTQGLPAFF; CDR3 DNA: TGTGCCAGCAGCCGGACCCAGGGGTTACCAGCTTTCTTT
clone size: few; D gene: NA; V gene: TRBV4-1; J gene: TRBJ2-3; CDR3 protein: CASSLVWSTDTQYF; CDR3 DNA: TGTGCCAGCAGCTTGGTTTGGAGCACAGATACGCAGTATTTT
clone size: few; D gene: TRBD1; V gene: TRBV7-2; J gene: TRBJ2-1; CDR3 protein: CASSLVGGTGLDEQFF; CDR3 DNA: TGTGCCAGCAGCTTAGTGGGTGGGACAGGGTTGGATGAGCAGTTCTTC
clone size: NA; D gene: TRBD2; V gene: TRBV7-6; J gene: TRBJ2-7; CDR3 protein: CASSTSGVPPYEQYF; CDR3 DNA: TGTGCCAGCAGCACTAGCGGGGTACCCCCCTACGAGCAGTACTTC
clone size: NA; D gene: NA; V gene: TRBV7-9; J gene: TRBJ2-1; CDR3 protein: CASSLSSGLSSYNEQFF; CDR3 DNA: TGTGCCAGCAGCTTATCCTCGGGACTCAGCTCCTACAATGAGCAGTTCTTC
clone size: NA; D gene: TRBD1; V gene: TRBV7-8; J gene: TRBJ1-1; CDR3 protein: CASSSMSGGVTEAFF; CDR3 DNA: TGTGCCAGCAGCTCCATGTCAGGGGGCGTCACTGAAGCTTTCTTT
clone size: NA; D gene: NA; V gene: TRBV7-9; J gene: TRBJ1-4; CDR3 protein: CASSQGRGGEKLFF; CDR3 DNA: TGTGCCAGCAGCCAAGGGCGGGGGGGCGAAAAACTGTTTTTT
clone size: NA; D gene: NA; V gene: TRBV15; J gene: TRBJ2-1; CDR3 protein: CATSLQGGSNEQFF; CDR3 DNA: TGTGCCACCAGCTTACAGGGGGGGAGCAATGAGCAGTTCTTC
clone size: NA; D gene: NA; V gene: TRBV6-6; J gene: TRBJ1-6; CDR3 protein: CASNTYPLGSPLHF; CDR3 DNA: TGTGCCAGCAACACCTACCCGCTAGGTTCACCCCTCCACTTT
clone size: NA; D gene: NA; V gene: TRBV24-1; J gene: TRBJ2-5; CDR3 protein: CATSDPDPCRGGEKTQYF; CDR3 DNA: TGTGCCACCAGTGACCCCGACCCGTGTCGGGGAGGCGAAAAGACCCAGTACTTC
clone size: NA; D gene: TRBD1; V gene: TRBV5-6; J gene: TRBJ2-1; CDR3 protein: CASSLGGTGRNEQFF; CDR3 DNA: TGTGCCAGCAGCTTGGGGGGGACAGGGCGGAATGAGCAGTTCTTC
clone size: NA; D gene: TRBD1; V gene: TRBV20-1; J gene: TRBJ2-3; CDR3 protein: CSAPRGDRVSDTQYF; CDR3 DNA: TGCAGTGCTCCTCGAGGGGACAGGGTGTCAGATACGCAGTATTTT
clone size: once; D gene: NA; V gene: TRBV7-9; J gene: TRBJ2-1; CDR3 protein: CASQEGNEQFF; CDR3 DNA: TGTGCCAGCCAGGAGGGCAATGAGCAGTTCTTC
clone size: NA; D gene: TRBD1; V gene: TRBV4-3; J gene: TRBJ2-1; CDR3 protein: CASSQGTGDNEQFF; CDR3 DNA: TGCGCCAGCAGCCAGGGGACAGGGGACAATGAGCAGTTCTTC
clone size: NA; D gene: NA; V gene: TRBV13; J gene: TRBJ2-3; CDR3 protein: CASSLDSSTDTQYF; CDR3 DNA: TGTGCCAGCAGCTTGGACAGTAGCACAGATACGCAGTATTTT
clone size: NA; D gene: NA; V gene: TRBV5-1; J gene: TRBJ2-7; CDR3 protein: CASSLKGSTYEQYF; CDR3 DNA: TGCGCCAGCAGCTTAAAGGGGTCGACCTACGAGCAGTACTTC
clone size: NA; D gene: NA; V gene: TRBV9; J gene: TRBJ1-1; CDR3 protein: CASKGASTEAFF; CDR3 DNA: TGTGCCAGCAAAGGGGCCAGCACTGAAGCTTTCTTT
clone size: NA; D gene: NA; V gene: TRBV20-1; J gene: TRBJ2-2; CDR3 protein: CSARGHFNTGELFF; CDR3 DNA: TGCAGTGCTAGAGGGCATTTTAACACCGGGGAGCTGTTTTTT
clone size: NA; D gene: NA; V gene: TRBV5-1; J gene: TRBJ2-7; CDR3 protein: CASSLSVGSQYF; CDR3 DNA: TGCGCCAGCAGCCTCTCGGTCGGGTCCCAGTACTTC
clone size: NA; D gene: TRBD1; V gene: TRBV5-4; J gene: TRBJ2-1; CDR3 protein: CASSSGTGYGTEQFF; CDR3 DNA: TGTGCCAGCAGCTCCGGGACAGGGTATGGGACTGAGCAGTTCTTC
clone size: few; D gene: NA; V gene: TRBV7-6; J gene: TRBJ1-5; CDR3 protein: CASSLGGTGNQPQHF; CDR3 DNA: TGTGCCAGCAGCTTAGGGGGTACGGGCAATCAGCCCCAGCATTTT
clone size: NA; D gene: NA; V gene: TRBV7-3; J gene: TRBJ2-6; CDR3 protein: CASSSNGPASSGANVLTF; CDR3 DNA: TGTGCCAGCAGCTCCAATGGGCCAGCCAGCTCTGGGGCCAACGTCCTGACTTTC
clone size: NA; D gene: NA; V gene: TRBV20-1; J gene: TRBJ1-1; CDR3 protein: CSARGGVNTEAFF; CDR3 DNA: TGCAGTGCTCGGGGAGGGGTGAACACTGAAGCTTTCTTT
clone size: NA; D gene: NA; V gene: TRBV7-3; J gene: TRBJ1-1; CDR3 protein: CASSQDQAGRSEAFF; CDR3 DNA: TGCGCCAGCAGCCAAGATCAAGCAGGGCGAAGTGAAGCTTTCTTT
clone size: NA; D gene: NA; V gene: TRBV7-9; J gene: TRBJ2-7; CDR3 protein: CASSPRANEQYF; CDR3 DNA: TGTGCCAGCAGTCCCAGGGCTAACGAGCAGTACTTC
clone size: few; D gene: NA; V gene: TRBV20-1; J gene: TRBJ2-7; CDR3 protein: CSARDQDNAGF; CDR3 DNA: TGCAGTGCTAGAGATCAAGACAACGCAGGCTTC
clone size: NA; D gene: TRBD2; V gene: TRBV7-9; J gene: TRBJ2-5; CDR3 protein: CASSLGLRGAGGGETQYF; CDR3 DNA: TGTGCCAGCAGCTTAGGTCTACGCGGAGCGGGGGGTGGGGAGACCCAGTACTTC
clone size: many; D gene: TRBD2; V gene: TRBV19; J gene: TRBJ2-1; CDR3 protein: CASSHGSGGEDEQFF; CDR3 DNA: TGTGCCAGTAGTCACGGGAGCGGGGGGGAGGATGAGCAGTTCTTC
clone size: few; D gene: NA; V gene: TRBV24-1; J gene: TRBJ2-1; CDR3 protein: CATSDSQVVDEQFF; CDR3 DNA: TGTGCCACCAGTGATTCCCAAGTAGTTGATGAGCAGTTCTTC
clone size: NA; D gene: NA; V gene: TRBV24-1; J gene: TRBJ1-2; CDR3 protein: CATSATAAYGYTF; CDR3 DNA: TGTGCCACCAGTGCGACGGCCGCATATGGCTACACCTTC
clone size: NA; D gene: TRBD1; V gene: TRBV20-1; J gene: TRBJ2-7; CDR3 protein: CSARELDRMHEQYF; CDR3 DNA: TGCAGTGCTAGAGAATTGGACAGGATGCACGAGCAGTACTTC
clone size: few; D gene: TRBD2; V gene: TRBV7-9; J gene: TRBJ2-3; CDR3 protein: CASMLAGVADTQYF; CDR3 DNA: TGTGCCAGTATGCTAGCGGGAGTAGCAGATACGCAGTATTTT
clone size: few; D gene: NA; V gene: TRBV5-4; J gene: TRBJ2-7; CDR3 protein: CASSLGQEQYF; CDR3 DNA: TGTGCCAGCAGCTTGGGGCAGGAGCAGTACTTC
clone size: NA; D gene: NA; V gene: TRBV10-2; J gene: TRBJ1-1; CDR3 protein: CASSVNSNTEAFF; CDR3 DNA: TGCGCCAGCAGTGTTAACTCGAACACTGAAGCTTTCTTT
clone size: NA; D gene: TRBD2; V gene: TRBV6-6; J gene: TRBJ2-7; CDR3 protein: CASASGVSYEQYF; CDR3 DNA: TGTGCCAGTGCTAGCGGGGTATCCTACGAGCAGTACTTC
clone size: NA; D gene: NA; V gene: TRBV24-1; J gene: TRBJ2-6; CDR3 protein: CATSDFTGGSGANVLTF; CDR3 DNA: TGTGCCACCAGTGATTTCACAGGAGGCTCTGGGGCCAACGTCCTGACTTTC
clone size: few; D gene: TRBD1; V gene: TRBV5-1; J gene: TRBJ1-6; CDR3 protein: CASSEGTDGSPLHF; CDR3 DNA: TGCGCCAGCAGCGAGGGGACAGACGGTTCACCCCTCCACTTT
clone size: few; D gene: TRBD1; V gene: TRBV10-3; J gene: TRBJ2-5; CDR3 protein: CAISQTGPKETQYF; CDR3 DNA: TGTGCCATCAGTCAGACAGGGCCCAAAGAGACCCAGTACTTC
clone size: NA; D gene: NA; V gene: TRBV2; J gene: TRBJ1-1; CDR3 protein: CASIQVQGNTEAFF; CDR3 DNA: TGTGCCAGCATTCAAGTACAGGGAAACACTGAAGCTTTCTTT